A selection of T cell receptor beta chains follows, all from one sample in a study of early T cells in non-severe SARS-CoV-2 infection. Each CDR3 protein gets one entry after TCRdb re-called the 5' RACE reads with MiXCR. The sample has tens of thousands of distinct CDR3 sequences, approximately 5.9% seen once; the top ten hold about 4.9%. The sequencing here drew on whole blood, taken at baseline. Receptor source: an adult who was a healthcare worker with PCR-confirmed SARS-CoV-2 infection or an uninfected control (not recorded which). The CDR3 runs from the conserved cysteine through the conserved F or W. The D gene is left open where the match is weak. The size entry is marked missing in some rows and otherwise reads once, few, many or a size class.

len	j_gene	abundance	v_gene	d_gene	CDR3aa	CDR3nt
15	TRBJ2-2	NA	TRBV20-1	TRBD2	CSARRGLVGTGELFF	TGCAGTGCTAGAAGGGGACTAGTGGGGACCGGGGAGCTGTTTTTT
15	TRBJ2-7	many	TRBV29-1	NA	CSVAQGIPLGGEQYF	TGCAGCGTCGCGCAGGGGATACCACTCGGAGGCGAGCAGTACTTC
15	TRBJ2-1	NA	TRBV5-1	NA	CASSLVPNLHNEQFF	TGCGCCAGCAGCTTGGTGCCTAACCTTCACAATGAGCAGTTCTTC
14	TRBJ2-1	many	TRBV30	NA	CAWAGTVIYNEQFF	TGTGCCTGGGCCGGGACGGTAATCTACAATGAGCAGTTCTTC
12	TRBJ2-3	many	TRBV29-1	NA	CSVSRGADTQYF	TGCAGCGTTTCCAGGGGGGCAGATACGCAGTATTTT
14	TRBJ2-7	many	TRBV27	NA	CASSSPGLSYEQYF	TGTGCCAGCAGTTCACCGGGACTTTCCTACGAGCAGTACTTC
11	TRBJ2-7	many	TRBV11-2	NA	CASSPSYEQYF	TGTGCCAGCAGCCCTTCCTACGAGCAGTACTTC
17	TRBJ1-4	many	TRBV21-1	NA	CASSKAWTPATNEKLFF	TGTGCCAGCAGCAAAGCGTGGACACCTGCAACTAATGAAAAACTGTTTTTT
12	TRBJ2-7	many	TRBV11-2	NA	CASSLDRGVQYF	TGTGCCAGCAGCTTAGATCGCGGGGTGCAGTACTTC
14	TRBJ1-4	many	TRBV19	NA	CASRARTENEKLFF	TGTGCCAGTAGAGCAAGGACAGAGAATGAAAAACTGTTTTTT
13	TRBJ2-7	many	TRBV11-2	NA	CASSLGQRIEQYF	TGTGCCAGCAGCTTAGGGCAGAGGATCGAGCAGTACTTC
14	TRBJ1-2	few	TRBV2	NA	CASSERRSHNGYTF	TGTGCCAGCAGTGAACGGCGGTCCCACAATGGCTACACCTTC
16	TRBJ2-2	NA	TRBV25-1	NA	CASTPGQAQNTGELFF	TGTGCCAGCACACCGGGACAAGCTCAGAACACCGGGGAGCTGTTTTTT
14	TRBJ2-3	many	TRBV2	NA	CASSVLRSTDTQYF	TGTGCCAGCAGTGTTTTGCGGAGCACAGATACGCAGTATTTT
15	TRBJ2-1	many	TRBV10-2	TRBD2	CASSPLAGGDNEQFF	TGCGCCAGCAGTCCATTGGCGGGAGGGGACAATGAGCAGTTCTTC